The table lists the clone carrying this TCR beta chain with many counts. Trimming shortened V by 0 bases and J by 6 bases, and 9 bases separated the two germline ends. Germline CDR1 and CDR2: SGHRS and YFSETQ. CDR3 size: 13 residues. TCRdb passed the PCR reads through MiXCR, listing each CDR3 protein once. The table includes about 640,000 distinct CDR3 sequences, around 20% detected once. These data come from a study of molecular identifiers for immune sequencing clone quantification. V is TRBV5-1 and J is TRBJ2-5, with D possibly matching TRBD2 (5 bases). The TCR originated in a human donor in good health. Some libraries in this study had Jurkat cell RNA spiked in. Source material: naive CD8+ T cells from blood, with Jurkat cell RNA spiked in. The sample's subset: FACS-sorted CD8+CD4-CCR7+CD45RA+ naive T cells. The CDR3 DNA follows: TGCGCCAGCAGCTTGGGAGACGGGAAGACCCAGTACTTC. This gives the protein CASSLGDGKTQYF.